This TCR beta chain came from a study of radiotherapy plus CTLA-4 blockade in lung cancer. Whole-study context: Across the patients, objective responses occurred in about 19%, and disease control in around 31%.

Generated by immunoSEQ multiplex PCR, the TCRdb table keeps only in-frame clones and is missing some. The sample has tens of thousands of clones, roughly 76% seen once. Germline V gene data show CDR1 as SGHTA and CDR2 as FQGTGA. This CDR3 has 16 residues. J gave up 4 bases and V 4 bases, and 7 bases lay outside the gene matches. In regard to this clone: The antigen is not known. The same CDR3 arises from other DNA sequences in this sample as well.

Study conclusions and caveats: After treatment with radiotherapy plus ipilimumab, TCR clones that came from the tumor expanded in blood. The authors reported that early blood T cell clone dynamics, with interferon-beta, best predicted response.

The clonotype was recovered from a human donor with non-small cell lung cancer who had a complete response to radiotherapy plus ipilimumab. The sequences come from peripheral blood, collected from a patient treated with radiotherapy plus ipilimumab. This chain connects TRBV7-3 to TRBJ2-2; 9 bases match TRBD1. CDR3 sequence: CASSSDRGLGTGELFF. The CDR3 nucleotides are TGTGCCAGCAGCTCAGACAGGGGGTTGGGCACCGGGGAGCTGTTTTTT.